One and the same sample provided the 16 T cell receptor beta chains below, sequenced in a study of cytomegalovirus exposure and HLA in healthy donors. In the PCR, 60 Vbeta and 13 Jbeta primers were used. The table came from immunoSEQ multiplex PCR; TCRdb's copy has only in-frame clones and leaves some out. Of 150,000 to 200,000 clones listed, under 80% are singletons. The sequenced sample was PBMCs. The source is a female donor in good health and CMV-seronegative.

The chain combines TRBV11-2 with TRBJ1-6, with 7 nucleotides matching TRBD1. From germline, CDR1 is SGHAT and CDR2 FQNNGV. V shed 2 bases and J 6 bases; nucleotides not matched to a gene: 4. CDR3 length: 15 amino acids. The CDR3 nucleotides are TGTGCCAGCAGCTTACGAGGGACAGCTAATTCACCCCTCCACTTT. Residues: CASSLRGTANSPLHF.

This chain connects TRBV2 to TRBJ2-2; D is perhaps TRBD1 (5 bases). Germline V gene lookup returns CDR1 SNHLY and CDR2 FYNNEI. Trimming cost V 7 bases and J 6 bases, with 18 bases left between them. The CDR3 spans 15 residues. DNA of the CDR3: TGTGCCAGCATCCCAGGGTCTACAGGCGCCGGGGAGCTGTTTTTT. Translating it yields CASIPGSTGAGELFF.

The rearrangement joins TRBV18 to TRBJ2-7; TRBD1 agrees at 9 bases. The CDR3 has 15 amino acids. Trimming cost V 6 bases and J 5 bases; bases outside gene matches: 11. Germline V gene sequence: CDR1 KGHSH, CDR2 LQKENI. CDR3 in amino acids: CASSQRGQGYHEQYF. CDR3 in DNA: TGTGCCAGCTCCCAACGGGGACAGGGATACCACGAGCAGTACTTC.

The CDR3 DNA sequence: TGTGCCAGCAGTGACCCAGCGCTCATCTTTGGTACGCAGTATTTT. This codes for CASSDPALIFGTQYF. V gene TRBV2 combines with J gene TRBJ2-3; D is unresolved. The germline V gene has CDR1 SNHLY and CDR2 FYNNEI. CDR3 size: 15 residues. Trimming took off 3 bases at V and 8 bases at J, with 18 bases between the two ends.

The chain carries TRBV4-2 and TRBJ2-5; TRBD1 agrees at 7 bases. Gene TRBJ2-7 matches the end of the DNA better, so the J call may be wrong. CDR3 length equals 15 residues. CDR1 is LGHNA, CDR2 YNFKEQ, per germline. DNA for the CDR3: TGTGCCAGCAGCCAAGACGGACAGGATACCTACGAGCAGTACTTC. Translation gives CASSQDGQDTYEQYF.

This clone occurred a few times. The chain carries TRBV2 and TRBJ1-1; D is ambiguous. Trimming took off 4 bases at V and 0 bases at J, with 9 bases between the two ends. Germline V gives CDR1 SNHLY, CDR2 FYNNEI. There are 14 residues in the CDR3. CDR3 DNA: TGTGCCAGCAGTGGGTCAGCGCTGAACACTGAAGCTTTCTTT. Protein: CASSGSALNTEAFF.

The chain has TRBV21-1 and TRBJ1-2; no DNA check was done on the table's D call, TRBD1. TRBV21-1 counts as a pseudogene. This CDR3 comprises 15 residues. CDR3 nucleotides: TGTGCCAGCAGCAAAGGGGTAAAAGGGGCCGGGGGCTACACCTTC. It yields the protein CASSKGVKGAGGYTF.

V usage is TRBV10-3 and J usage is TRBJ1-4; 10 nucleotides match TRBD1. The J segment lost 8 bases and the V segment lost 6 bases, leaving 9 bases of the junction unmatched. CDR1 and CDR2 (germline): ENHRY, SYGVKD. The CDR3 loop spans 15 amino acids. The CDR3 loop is CAISTRDRGLEKLFF. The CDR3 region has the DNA TGTGCCATCAGCACCCGGGACAGGGGTCTCGAAAAACTGTTTTTT.

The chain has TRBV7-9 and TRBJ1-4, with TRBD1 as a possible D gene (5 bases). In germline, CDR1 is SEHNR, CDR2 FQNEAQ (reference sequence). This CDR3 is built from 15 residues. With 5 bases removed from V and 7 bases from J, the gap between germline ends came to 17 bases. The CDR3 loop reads CASSPPGDVGEKLFF. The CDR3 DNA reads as TGTGCCAGCAGCCCCCCGGGGGACGTGGGTGAAAAACTGTTTTTT.

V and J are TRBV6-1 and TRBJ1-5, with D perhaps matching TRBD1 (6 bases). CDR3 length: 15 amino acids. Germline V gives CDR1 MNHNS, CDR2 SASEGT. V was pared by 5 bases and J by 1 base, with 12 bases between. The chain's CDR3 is CASSRDTTSNQPQHF. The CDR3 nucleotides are TGTGCCAGCAGTCGGGACACCACAAGCAATCAGCCCCAGCATTTT.

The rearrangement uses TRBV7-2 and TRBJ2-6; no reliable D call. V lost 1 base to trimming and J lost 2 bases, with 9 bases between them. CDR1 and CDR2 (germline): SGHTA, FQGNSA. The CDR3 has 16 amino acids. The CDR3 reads CASSLGLAAGANVLTF. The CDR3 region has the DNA TGTGCCAGCAGCTTAGGTCTCGCGGCTGGGGCCAACGTCCTGACTTTC. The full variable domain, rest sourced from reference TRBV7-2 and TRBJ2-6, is GAGVSQSPSNKVTEKGKDVELRCDPISGHTALYWYRQSLGQGLEFLIYFQGNSAPDKSGLPSDRFSAERTGGSVSTLTIQRTQQEDSAVYLCASSLGLAAGANVLTFGAGSRLTVL.

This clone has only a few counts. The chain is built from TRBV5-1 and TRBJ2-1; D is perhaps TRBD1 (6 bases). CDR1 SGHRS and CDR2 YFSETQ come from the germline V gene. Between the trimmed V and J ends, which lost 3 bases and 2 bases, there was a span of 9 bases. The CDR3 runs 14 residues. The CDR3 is CASSSGVTYNEQFF. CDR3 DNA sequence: TGCGCCAGCAGCTCAGGGGTAACCTACAATGAGCAGTTCTTC.

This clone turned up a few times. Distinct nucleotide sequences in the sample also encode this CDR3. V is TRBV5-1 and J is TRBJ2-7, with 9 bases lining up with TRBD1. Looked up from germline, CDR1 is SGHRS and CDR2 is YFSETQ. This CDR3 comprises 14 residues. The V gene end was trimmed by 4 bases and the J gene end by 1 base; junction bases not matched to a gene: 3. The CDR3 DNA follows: TGCGCCAGCAGCATGACAGGGGGGTCCTACGAGCAGTACTTC. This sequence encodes CASSMTGGSYEQYF.

The CDR3 sequence is CASSPGLEGYTF. The CDR3 DNA sequence: TGTGCCAGCAGTCCGGGACTAGAGGGCTACACCTTC. The rearrangement links TRBV6-5 to TRBJ1-2, with a tentative D call TRBD1 (5 bases). The CDR3 is made up of 12 amino acids. The germline gives CDR1 MNHEY, CDR2 SVGAGI. Trimming left V 5 bases short and J 8 bases short, with 12 bases between.

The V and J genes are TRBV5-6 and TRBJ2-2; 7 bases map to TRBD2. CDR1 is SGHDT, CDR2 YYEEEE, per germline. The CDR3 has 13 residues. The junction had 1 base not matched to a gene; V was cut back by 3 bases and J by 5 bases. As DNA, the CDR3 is TGTGCCAGCAGCTGGGGGGGAACCGGGGAGCTGTTTTTT. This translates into CASSWGGTGELFF.

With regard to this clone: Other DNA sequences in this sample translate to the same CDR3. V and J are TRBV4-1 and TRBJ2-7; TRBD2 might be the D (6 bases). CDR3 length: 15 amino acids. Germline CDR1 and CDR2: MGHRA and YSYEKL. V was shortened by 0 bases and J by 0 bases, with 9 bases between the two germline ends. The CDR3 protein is CASSQDRGSSYEQYF. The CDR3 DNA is TGCGCCAGCAGCCAAGATCGGGGGAGCTCCTACGAGCAGTACTTC.